These 10 T cell receptor beta chains were all obtained from the same sample, sequenced in a study of shared clonotypes between healthy human individuals. TCRdb keeps only in-frame clones here, not all; method: immunoSEQ multiplex PCR. This table has 110,000 or so clones, around two thirds appearing once. Sample: memory CD8+ T cells sorted from blood. This sample's subset: CD45RO+ cells pooled with CCR7-negative TemRA cells. The receptors stem from a woman in her twenties or thirties in good health.

The chain links TRBV10-1 to TRBJ2-1; 9 positions agree with TRBD2. After removal of 7 bases from V and 2 bases from J, the junction contained 9 bases not matched to a gene. Germline CDR1 WNHNN, CDR2 SYGVQD (reference sequence). CDR3 length: 16 amino acids. The CDR3 loop reads CASTGTGLATYNEQFF. The CDR3 nucleotides are TGCGCCAGCACTGGAACAGGACTAGCGACCTACAATGAGCAGTTCTTC.

The chain joins TRBV13 to TRBJ2-7; 8 bases are shared with TRBD1. This CDR3 contains 15 residues. J lost 3 bases, V lost 5 bases, and 9 bases had no gene match. CDR1 is PRHDT and CDR2 is FYEKMQ in the germline V gene (reference sequence). In nucleotides, the CDR3 is TGTGCCAGCAGCCACGGGACAGGTCCCCTCTACGAGCAGTACTTC. Its protein product is CASSHGTGPLYEQYF.

The sample holds one count of this clone. V and J are TRBV5-5 and TRBJ1-5; tentative D call: TRBD1 (5 bases). This CDR3 has 20 residues. Deletions cut 4 bases from V and 2 bases from J, with 28 bases between. The V gene's germline CDR1 is SGHKS and CDR2 YYEKEE (reference sequence). CDR3 coding DNA: TGTGCCAGCAGCCTAAGCGGGCCCACAGTGGGACCCTGGGGCAATCAGCCCCAGCATTTT. Its translation is CASSLSGPTVGPWGNQPQHF. The full variable domain, its missing parts supplied by reference TRBV5-5 and TRBJ1-5, is DAGVTQSPTHLIKTRGQQVTLRCSPISGHKSVSWYQQVLGQGPQFIFQYYEKEERGRGNFPDRFSARQFPNYSSELNVNALLLGDSALYLCASSLSGPTVGPWGNQPQHFGDGTRLSIL.

This rearrangement joins TRBV14 to TRBJ1-4; tentatively, D is TRBD1 (5 bases). This CDR3 has 15 residues. Germline V gene lookup returns CDR1 SGHDN and CDR2 FVKESK. The V and J ends lost 5 bases and 3 bases respectively, with 13 bases between them. CDR3 region: CASSAWGGSNEKLFF. In nucleotides, the CDR3 is TGTGCCAGCAGCGCTTGGGGGGGATCTAATGAAAAACTGTTTTTT.

The V call is TRBV6-1, the J call TRBJ1-4, with D possibly matching TRBD1 (5 bases). CDR1 is MNHNS and CDR2 is SASEGT in the germline V gene. V was pared by 0 bases and J by 14 bases, with 19 bases between. The CDR3 is 15 residues long. The CDR3 region is CASSEASVSGTPLFF. Here the CDR3 DNA reads TGTGCCAGCAGTGAAGCCTCCGTTTCTGGGACCCCTCTGTTTTTT.

This clone was observed a single time. The chain has TRBV18 and TRBJ2-2; D remains ambiguous. V was trimmed by 2 bases and J by 6 bases, leaving 7 bases between them. The CDR3 extends over 13 amino acids. From germline, CDR1 is KGHSH and CDR2 LQKENI. The CDR3 protein is CASSPGSAGELFF. The CDR3 DNA reads TGTGCCAGCTCACCAGGGTCCGCCGGGGAGCTGTTTTTT.

A single count supports this clone. The chain carries TRBV7-6 and TRBJ2-1, with 9 bases aligning to TRBD2. V trimming: 2 bases; J trimming: 0 bases; junction bases outside the gene matches: 14. From germline, CDR1 is SGHVS and CDR2 FNYEAQ. There are 20 residues in the CDR3. CDR3 residues: CASSLMVSGSPRGSYNEQFF. The DNA of the CDR3 is TGTGCCAGCAGCTTAATGGTTAGCGGGAGCCCCCGCGGCTCCTACAATGAGCAGTTCTTC.

The CDR3 loop reads CASSAPTGARTGNYGYTF. The CDR3, as DNA: TGTGCCAGCAGCGCTCCGACAGGGGCCCGGACAGGCAACTATGGCTACACCTTC. This chain connects TRBV2 to TRBJ1-2; 8 nucleotides line up with TRBD1. V shed 6 bases and J 2 bases; nucleotides not matched to a gene: 17. Germline CDR1 reads SNHLY; CDR2 reads FYNNEI. This CDR3 region has 18 residues.

The J gene is TRBJ2-5, the V gene TRBV6-1, with 7 positions matching TRBD2. The CDR3 has 15 residues. The trim removed 3 bases at V and 5 bases at J, leaving 9 bases unmatched. CDR1 is MNHNS, CDR2 SASEGT, per germline. CDR3: CASSESTGGIETQYF. In DNA form, the CDR3 reads TGTGCCAGCAGTGAGTCGACGGGAGGAATTGAGACCCAGTACTTC.

V and J are TRBV4-2 and TRBJ2-1; D call uncertain. This CDR3 is 13 amino acids long. The germline V gene encodes CDR1 LGHNA and CDR2 YNFKEQ. V shed 5 bases and J shed 7 bases, with 12 bases lying between them. This chain's CDR3 is CASSLDRHNEQFF. CDR3 nucleotide sequence: TGTGCCAGCAGCTTGGACCGGCATAATGAGCAGTTCTTC.